What follows describes a single T cell receptor beta chain. Antigen specificity is unknown. After autologous stem cell transplantation all patients relapsed, and prior brentuximab vedotin exposure differed between cohorts. The source of the sample is a study of PD-1 blockade in classical Hodgkin lymphoma. The CDR3 is made up of 12 amino acids. In germline, CDR1 is ENHRY, CDR2 SYGVKD. V lost 4 bases and J lost 6, with 9 bases in between. Sequencing was performed with immunoSEQ multiplex PCR; in TCRdb, only in-frame clones are kept and a portion is missing. In the table there are roughly 25,000 clones, 82% of which are singletons. Notes on the study in general: Diversity in CD4+ TCRs, unlike that measured in CD8+ TCRs, had risen significantly by C4D1. Relapsed/refractory patients reportedly had lower baseline diversity than newly diagnosed patients. Repertoire differences lack defined causes, possibly disease activity or prior therapy. Diversity similar to that of newly diagnosed patients was seen at baseline in complete responders.

The receptor's source is a human donor with classical Hodgkin lymphoma. Sequenced material: peripheral blood mononuclear cells (PBMCs), taken before the second cycle of nivolumab. The chain has TRBV10-3 and TRBJ2-5, with D hard to call. The CDR3 spells CAISGSGKTQYF. The CDR3 DNA reads as TGTGCCATCAGTGGTTCTGGAAAGACCCAGTACTTC.